The 27 T cell receptor beta chains below all came from one sample that was sequenced in a study of blood T cell repertoires in COVID-19 (dated by TCRdb to the early 2020s). Libraries were prepared through the immunoSEQ multiplex PCR assay. This immuneACCESS table, as held by TCRdb, lists in-frame sequences with V and J called but not all clones. Of the missing ones, under half trace to an unresolved V gene in checked studies; the others have no known cause. The sample contains 150,000 to 200,000 clones, around 90% of them found a single time. Of the sample, 4% to 5.5% falls within the top ten clones. Sample: peripheral blood. These receptors were taken from a human donor in a cohort sampled during active COVID-19.

This sequence joins TRBV27 and TRBJ2-7, with D tentatively TRBD1 (6 bases). Trimming pared 10 bases from V and 0 bases from J, leaving 10 bases between. The V gene's germline CDR1 is MNHEY and CDR2 SMNVEV (reference sequence). The CDR3 covers 12 residues. CDR3 DNA sequence: TGTGCCACCAGGGGCTCCTCCTACGAGCAGTACTTC. This encodes CATRGSSYEQYF.

This clone has a handful of counts. V usage is TRBV12-3 or TRBV12-4 and J usage is TRBJ1-6; the match to TRBD1 covers 9 bases. V trimming: 10 bases; J trimming: 10 bases; junction bases outside the gene matches: 2. The CDR3 extends over 11 amino acids. CDR3 bases: TGTGCCACCGGACAGGGGTCACCCCTCCACTTT. This sequence encodes CATGQGSPLHF.

The chain employs TRBV5-4 and TRBJ1-1; 9 bases agree with TRBD1. This CDR3 has 13 amino acids. Germline V gives CDR1 SGHNT, CDR2 YYREEE (reference sequence). With V trimmed by 5 bases and J by 6 bases, 5 bases remained unmatched. For the CDR3, the DNA is TGTGCCAGCAGTCCGGGACAGGGCTCTGAAGCTTTCTTT. Translated: CASSPGQGSEAFF.

This clone is a singleton in its sample. The DNA of the CDR3 is TGTGCCAGTAGCTGGGGCAGGAGCTCCTACGAGCAGTACTTC. Amino acid sequence: CASSWGRSSYEQYF. The chain links TRBV19 to TRBJ2-7; possibly TRBD1 for D (5 bases). The CDR3 loop spans 14 amino acids. CDR1 is LNHDA, CDR2 SQIVND, per germline (reference sequence). Trimming left V 6 bases short and J 0 bases short, with 12 bases between.

V and J are TRBV5-8 and TRBJ2-2; perhaps TRBD1 as D (6 bases). Germline-derived CDR1 and CDR2 are SGHTS and YDEGEE. The CDR3 is 18 residues long. The ends were cut back, 3 bases at V and 3 bases at J, with 21 bases in the middle. In DNA form, the CDR3 reads TGTGCCAGCAGCTGGACCGGGACACTCAGAACGGACACCGGGGAGCTGTTTTTT. It translates to CASSWTGTLRTDTGELFF.

This clone showed up many times. The chain uses TRBV7-9 and TRBJ2-7; TRBD2 might be the D (6 bases). Looked up from germline, CDR1 is SEHNR and CDR2 is FQNEAQ (reference sequence). The germline V and J ends were trimmed by 5 bases and 3 bases, with 20 bases remaining between them. The CDR3 totals 16 residues. The CDR3 DNA is TGTGCCAGCAGCACTGGACCCGGGGACTCGGACTACGAGCAGTACTTC. Protein product: CASSTGPGDSDYEQYF.

The chain employs TRBV27 and TRBJ2-7, with TRBD1 matching over 7 bases. The CDR3 extends over 14 amino acids. Germline lookup yields CDR1 MNHEY and CDR2 SMNVEV (reference sequence). Trimming at V came to 6 bases and at J to 2 bases, leaving 7 bases not matched to a gene. CDR3 in DNA: TGTGCCAGCAGACGGGACAGAGGGACCTACGAGCAGTACTTC. As protein: CASRRDRGTYEQYF.

This rearrangement joins TRBV6-5 to TRBJ2-5; perhaps TRBD2 as D (7 bases). The CDR3 extends over 15 amino acids. In germline, CDR1 is MNHEY, CDR2 SVGAGI. V lost 5 bases, J lost 4 bases, and 17 bases lay in between. The CDR3 bases are TGTGCCAGCAGTCGCGCGTGGGGGGGCCCAGAGACCCAGTACTTC. It yields the protein CASSRAWGGPETQYF.

CDR3 in DNA: TGTGCCAGCAGCTTAGACAGGGTGTCCTACAATGAGCAGTTCTTC. Its protein product is CASSLDRVSYNEQFF. The rearrangement joins TRBV11-2 to TRBJ2-1; possibly TRBD1 for D (5 bases). There are 15 residues in the CDR3. The V gene's germline CDR1 is SGHAT and CDR2 FQNNGV. With 0 bases removed from V and 1 base from J, the gap between germline ends came to 7 bases.

The chain has TRBV20-1 and TRBJ1-4; 9 positions match TRBD1. V shed 4 bases, J shed 0 bases, and the junction held 6 bases outside the gene matches. The CDR3 has 16 amino acids. Germline loops: CDR1 DFQATT, CDR2 SNEGSKA (reference sequence). The CDR3 DNA is TGCAGTGCTAATGACAGGGGGAGAACAACTAATGAAAAACTGTTTTTT. Its protein product is CSANDRGRTTNEKLFF.

This clone was recorded once. V is TRBV9 and J is TRBJ2-3, with TRBD2 as a possible D gene (5 bases). Germline CDR1 is SGDLS and CDR2 is YYNGEE. The CDR3 covers 12 residues. Trimming left V 0 bases short and J 6 bases short, with 5 bases between. CDR3 loop: CASSVAGDTQYF. The CDR3 DNA reads TGTGCCAGCAGCGTAGCGGGGGATACGCAGTATTTT.

This chain uses TRBV29-1 with TRBJ2-7, with 8 nucleotides matching TRBD1. Germline trimming cut 6 bases from V and 2 bases from J; bases unmatched to any gene: 3. Germline CDR1 and CDR2: SQVTM and ANQGSEA. The length of the CDR3 is 12 residues. The CDR3, as DNA: TGCAGCGTGCGACAGGGGCCCTACGAGCAGTACTTC. Protein product: CSVRQGPYEQYF.

The V call is TRBV5-6, the J call TRBJ2-5; 7 positions match TRBD1. V was clipped by 0 bases and J by 1 base; unmatched bases: 9. Germline CDR1 SGHDT, CDR2 YYEEEE. The CDR3 consists of 17 residues. This CDR3 is CASSLGAHRGSQETQYF. The CDR3 region has the DNA TGTGCCAGCAGCTTGGGCGCCCACAGGGGCTCCCAAGAGACCCAGTACTTC.

V usage is TRBV29-1 and J usage is TRBJ2-5, with 8 bases matching TRBD2. The J segment lost 5 bases and the V segment lost 4 bases, leaving 6 bases of the junction unmatched. The length of the CDR3 is 13 residues. Germline values: CDR1 SQVTM, CDR2 ANQGSEA. DNA for the CDR3: TGCAGCGTTGTTCGGGGGGGACGGGAGACCCAGTACTTC. Translation gives CSVVRGGRETQYF.

The chain employs TRBV27 and TRBJ2-7; TRBD1 is a possible D gene (5 bases). The germline gives CDR1 MNHEY, CDR2 SMNVEV (reference sequence). Deletions cut 10 bases from V and 9 bases from J, with 16 bases between. This CDR3 has 11 amino acids. CDR3 amino acids: CATRQSQRQYF. CDR3 bases: TGTGCCACTAGACAGTCCCAAAGGCAGTACTTC.

The chain combines TRBV7-9 with TRBJ2-1; 16 bases are shared with TRBD2. This CDR3 comprises 19 residues. V was pared by 3 bases and J by 1 base, with 6 bases of the junction left unmatched. The germline V gene encodes CDR1 SEHNR and CDR2 FQNEAQ (reference sequence). CDR3 protein: CASSFGTSGRAESYNEQFF. The CDR3, as DNA: TGTGCCAGCAGCTTTGGGACTAGCGGGAGGGCCGAGTCCTACAATGAGCAGTTCTTC.

As regards this clone: A read error may account for a junction end that differs from germline. The chain couples TRBV5-1 to TRBJ2-3; 13 positions agree with TRBD2. The CDR3 is 16 amino acids. Per germline, CDR1 SGHRS and CDR2 YFSETQ. For the CDR3, the DNA is TGCGCCAGCAGCTTGGGACTAGCGGGAGGCACACATACGCAGTATTTT. Translated: CASSLGLAGGTHTQYF.

A few counts support this clone. This rearrangement joins TRBV24-1 to TRBJ2-7; 8 positions match TRBD1. This CDR3 region has 13 residues. Germline CDR1 and CDR2: KGHDR and SFDVKD. After removal of 7 bases from V and 6 bases from J, the junction contained 7 bases not matched to a gene. Written as DNA, the CDR3 is TGTGCCACCAGCGGACAGGGTTTGGGCGAGCAGTACTTC. It specifies CATSGQGLGEQYF.

This chain uses TRBV28 with TRBJ2-1; 9 bases align to TRBD2. Germline assignment: CDR1 MDHEN and CDR2 SYDVKM. V was pared by 3 bases and J by 6 bases, with 9 bases of the junction left unmatched. This CDR3 is 16 amino acids long. The CDR3 DNA is TGTGCCAGCAGTTTTCAAGCGGGGGGCATAAGCAATGAGCAGTTCTTC. This sequence encodes CASSFQAGGISNEQFF. Filled out from reference TRBV28 and TRBJ2-1, the complete variable domain reads DVKVTQSSRYLVKRTGEKVFLECVQDMDHENMFWYRQDPGLGLRLIYFSYDVKMKEKGDIPEGYSVSREKKERFSLILESASTNQTSMYLCASSFQAGGISNEQFFGPGTRLTVL.

As to this clone: This sample includes further DNA sequences coding for the same CDR3. V gene TRBV6-5 combines with J gene TRBJ1-1, with 7 positions matching TRBD1. The CDR3 contains 13 residues. Germline trimming cut 6 bases from V and 0 bases from J; bases unmatched to any gene: 1. The germline V gene has CDR1 MNHEY and CDR2 SVGAGI. This CDR3 is CASSGTVNTEAFF. Written as DNA, the CDR3 is TGTGCCAGCAGCGGGACAGTGAACACTGAAGCTTTCTTT.

The chain uses TRBV6-5 and TRBJ2-5; TRBD2 might be the D (6 bases). The CDR3 spans 11 residues. Deletions cut 8 bases from V and 2 bases from J, with 6 bases between. Germline CDR1 reads MNHEY; CDR2 reads SVGAGI. Here the CDR3 reads CASREQETQYF. The DNA for the CDR3 is TGTGCCAGCCGGGAGCAAGAGACCCAGTACTTC.

In DNA, the CDR3 is TGCAGTGCTATTGATGCAGAAAACACCGGGGAGCTGTTTTTT. It is translated as CSAIDAENTGELFF. This sequence joins TRBV20-1 and TRBJ2-2, with D uncertain. Germline values: CDR1 DFQATT, CDR2 SNEGSKA (reference sequence). This CDR3 has 14 residues. Trimming took 4 bases from V and 2 from J, leaving 11 bases between them.

The chain is built from TRBV30 and TRBJ2-7; D might be TRBD1 (6 bases). Per the germline V gene, CDR1 is GTSNPN and CDR2 is SVGIG (reference sequence). Trimming took off 1 base at V and 3 bases at J, with 7 bases between the two ends. This CDR3 has 12 amino acids. DNA for the CDR3: TGTGCCTGGAGTGCACAGGGCTACGAGCAGTACTTC. It yields the protein CAWSAQGYEQYF.

The rearrangement links TRBV28 to TRBJ1-5; perhaps TRBD1 as D (6 bases). Looked up from germline, CDR1 is MDHEN and CDR2 is SYDVKM. Trimming removed 11 bases at V and 6 bases at J, with 20 bases between. CDR3 size: 14 residues. The CDR3 DNA follows: TGTGCCGGGGGGGGGCAATCCGTCGGTCAGCCCCAGCATTTT. Translated: CAGGGQSVGQPQHF.

The rearrangement uses TRBV4-2 and TRBJ1-5; 11 nucleotides align to TRBD1. The CDR3 is 16 amino acids. Unmatched junction bases numbered 4, after V lost 1 base and J lost 5 bases. The germline V gene has CDR1 LGHNA and CDR2 YNFKEQ. This CDR3 reads CASSQGTGGAYQPQHF. CDR3 DNA sequence: TGTGCCAGCAGCCAAGGGACAGGGGGCGCTTATCAGCCCCAGCATTTT.

As DNA, the CDR3 is TGTGCCAGCTCACCAGGAGGACAGAAACAAGAGACCCAGTACTTC. This sequence encodes CASSPGGQKQETQYF. The rearrangement uses TRBV18 and TRBJ2-5, with D maybe TRBD1 (6 bases). The V end lost 2 bases, the J end lost 2 bases, and 12 bases lay between the germline ends. Germline CDR1 reads KGHSH; CDR2 reads LQKENI. The CDR3 consists of 15 residues.

For the CDR3, the DNA is TGTGCCAGCAGCCCCTCCCGGTGGGGGCAGGCAGTCGAGCAGTACTTC. As protein: CASSPSRWGQAVEQYF. The rearrangement uses TRBV11-2 and TRBJ2-7; D perhaps matches TRBD1 (6 bases). The CDR3 runs 16 residues. Germline assignment: CDR1 SGHAT and CDR2 FQNNGV. With 5 bases removed from V and 6 bases from J, the gap between germline ends came to 23 bases.